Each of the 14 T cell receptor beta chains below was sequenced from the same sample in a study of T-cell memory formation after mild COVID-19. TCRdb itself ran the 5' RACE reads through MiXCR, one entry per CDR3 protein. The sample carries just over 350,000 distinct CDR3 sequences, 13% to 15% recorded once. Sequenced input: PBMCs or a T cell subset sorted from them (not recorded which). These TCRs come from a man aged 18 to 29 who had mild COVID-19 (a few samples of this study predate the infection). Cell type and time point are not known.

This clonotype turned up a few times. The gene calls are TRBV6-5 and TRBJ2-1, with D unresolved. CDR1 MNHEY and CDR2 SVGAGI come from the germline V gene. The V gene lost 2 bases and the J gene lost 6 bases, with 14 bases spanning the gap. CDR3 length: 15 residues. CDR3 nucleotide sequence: TGTGCCAGCAGTTACGACCGGGCCCAGAGCAATGAGCAGTTCTTC. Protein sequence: CASSYDRAQSNEQFF.

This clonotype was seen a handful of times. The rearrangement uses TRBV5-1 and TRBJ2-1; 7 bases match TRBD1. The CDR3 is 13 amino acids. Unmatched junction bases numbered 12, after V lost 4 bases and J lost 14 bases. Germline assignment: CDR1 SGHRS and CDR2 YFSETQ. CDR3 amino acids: CASSLEQGSVKFF. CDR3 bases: TGCGCCAGCAGCCTGGAACAGGGGAGTGTGAAGTTCTTC.

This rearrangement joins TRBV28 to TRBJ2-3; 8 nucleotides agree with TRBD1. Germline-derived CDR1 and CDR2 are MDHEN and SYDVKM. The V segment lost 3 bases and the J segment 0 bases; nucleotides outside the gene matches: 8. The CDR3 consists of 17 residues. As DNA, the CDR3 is TGTGCCAGCAGTTTGGGGGTCCAGGGGGCTAGCACAGATACGCAGTATTTT. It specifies CASSLGVQGASTDTQYF.

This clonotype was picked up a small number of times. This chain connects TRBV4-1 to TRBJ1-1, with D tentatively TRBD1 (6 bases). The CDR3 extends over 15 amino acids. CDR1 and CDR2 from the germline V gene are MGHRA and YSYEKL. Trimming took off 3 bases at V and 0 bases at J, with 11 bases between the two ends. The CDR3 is CASSHPGALNTEAFF. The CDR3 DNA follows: TGCGCCAGCAGCCATCCAGGGGCCCTGAACACTGAAGCTTTCTTT.

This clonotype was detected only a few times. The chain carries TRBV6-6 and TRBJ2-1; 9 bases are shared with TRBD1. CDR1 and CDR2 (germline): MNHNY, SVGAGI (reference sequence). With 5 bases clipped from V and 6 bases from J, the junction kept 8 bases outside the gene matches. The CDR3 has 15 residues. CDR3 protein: CASSNRDRAGNEQFF. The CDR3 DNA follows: TGTGCCAGCAGTAACCGGGACAGGGCGGGCAATGAGCAGTTCTTC.

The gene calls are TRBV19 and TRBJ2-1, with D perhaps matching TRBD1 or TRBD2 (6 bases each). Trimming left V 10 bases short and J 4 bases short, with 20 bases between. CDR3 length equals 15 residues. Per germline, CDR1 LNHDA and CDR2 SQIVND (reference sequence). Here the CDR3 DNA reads TGTGCCACATCTCCCGGGGGCGCTACATACAATGAGCAGTTCTTC. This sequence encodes CATSPGGATYNEQFF.

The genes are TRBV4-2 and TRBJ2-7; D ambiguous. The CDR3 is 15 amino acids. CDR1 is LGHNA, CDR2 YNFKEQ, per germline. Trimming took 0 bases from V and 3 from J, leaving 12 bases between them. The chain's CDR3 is CASSQDVYEIYEQYV. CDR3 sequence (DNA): TGTGCCAGCAGCCAAGATGTGTACGAGATCTACGAGCAGTACGTC.

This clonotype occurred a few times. The DNA for the CDR3 is TGTGCCAGCAGCGTTGGACAGGGCCTCAGGGAGCTGTTTTTT. It specifies CASSVGQGLRELFF. V and J are TRBV5-4 and TRBJ2-2; 8 nucleotides agree with TRBD1. Germline V gene lookup returns CDR1 SGHNT and CDR2 YYREEE (reference sequence). The CDR3 consists of 14 residues. The V gene end was trimmed by 4 bases and the J gene end by 9 bases; junction bases not matched to a gene: 8.

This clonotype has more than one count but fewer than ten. DNA for the CDR3: TGCAGTGCTAGGTGGGGGAACGGATTAAACAATGAGCAGTTCTTC. It translates to CSARWGNGLNNEQFF. This chain uses TRBV20-1 with TRBJ2-1; D may match TRBD1 or TRBD2 (5 bases each). The CDR3 spans 15 residues. Germline CDR1 and CDR2: DFQATT and SNEGSKA (reference sequence). The V end was cut by 3 bases, the J end by 5 bases, with 17 bases between.

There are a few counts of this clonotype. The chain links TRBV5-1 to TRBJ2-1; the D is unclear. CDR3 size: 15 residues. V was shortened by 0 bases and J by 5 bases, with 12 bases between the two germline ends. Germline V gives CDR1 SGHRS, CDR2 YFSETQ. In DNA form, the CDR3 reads TGCGCCAGCAGCTTGGGAGGAGTACCTAACAATGAGCAGTTCTTC. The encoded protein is CASSLGGVPNNEQFF.

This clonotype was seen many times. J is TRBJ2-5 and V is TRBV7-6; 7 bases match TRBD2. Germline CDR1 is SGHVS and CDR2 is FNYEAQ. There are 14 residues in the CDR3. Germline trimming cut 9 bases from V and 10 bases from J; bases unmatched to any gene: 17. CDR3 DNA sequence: TGTGCCAGTTCCGGGACTACCCCTTCCACAGGCCAGTACTTC. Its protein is CASSGTTPSTGQYF.

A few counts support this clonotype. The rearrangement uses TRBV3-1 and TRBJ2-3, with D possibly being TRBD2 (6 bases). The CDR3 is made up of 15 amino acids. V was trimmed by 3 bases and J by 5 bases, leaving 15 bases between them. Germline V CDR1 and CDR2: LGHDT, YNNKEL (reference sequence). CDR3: CASSQGTYSRDTQYF. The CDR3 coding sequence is TGTGCCAGCAGCCAGGGGACTTACTCCCGAGATACGCAGTATTTT.

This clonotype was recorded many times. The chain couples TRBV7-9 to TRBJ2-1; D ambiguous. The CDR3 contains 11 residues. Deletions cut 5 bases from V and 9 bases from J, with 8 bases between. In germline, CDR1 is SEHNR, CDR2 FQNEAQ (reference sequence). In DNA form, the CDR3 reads TGTGCCAGCAGCAATGACATTGAGCAGTTCTTC. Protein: CASSNDIEQFF. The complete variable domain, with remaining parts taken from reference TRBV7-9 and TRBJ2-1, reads DTGVSQNPRHKITKRGQNVTFRCDPISEHNRLYWYRQTLGQGPEFLTYFQNEAQLEKSRLLSDRFSAERPKGSFSTLEIQRTEQGDSAMYLCASSNDIEQFFGPGTRLTVL.

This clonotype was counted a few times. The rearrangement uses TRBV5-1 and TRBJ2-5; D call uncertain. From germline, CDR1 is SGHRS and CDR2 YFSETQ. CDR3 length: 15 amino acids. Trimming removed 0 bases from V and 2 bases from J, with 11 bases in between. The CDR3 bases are TGCGCCAGCAGCTTGGAAGTGGGCCCTCAAGAGACCCAGTACTTC. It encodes CASSLEVGPQETQYF.